This entry is about one TCR beta chain. Which antigen it targets is not known. Base quality data are lacking; no much larger clone is found one base away. This specimen comes from a study of blood T cell repertoires in COVID-19 (TCRdb year 2020). Broadly, across the study: Samples covering the acute and convalescent phases of COVID-19 were provided by collaborators in the United States, Italy and Spain. Where HLA class I and class II types were available, the types were taken from metadata supplied by the sample provider, not from assay-based typing. The repertoires were released in a freely available public database intended as a resource for research on the immune response to SARS-CoV-2. The prospective study material was composed of cDNA or gDNA derived from T cells, B-cell-depleted T cells, or PBMCs. Subjects who had been exposed to COVID-19, were actively infected with it, or had recovered from it provided the deeply sampled blood TCRbeta repertoires that made up the dataset. The sample metadata nearly always contained a de-identified subject ID, COVID-19 status, age in years and sex. Samples came from the ongoing ImmuneRACE study (first 160 participants) plus 1,254 subjects from 6 global collaborators.

Beyond this particular receptor, the publication reports: The quantity of clinical and demographic metadata differed by source and by participant and was supplied without curation.

TCRbeta CDR3 regions were amplified from genomic DNA using the immunoSEQ Assay, a bias-controlled multiplex PCR. As for how the authors treated the data: Nucleated cell counts per sample were estimated from amplification of reference gene primers within the assay. To quantify the absolute abundance of each unique TCRbeta CDR3 rearrangement, sequence reads were collapsed and filtered. For each sample, productive Simpson clonality was calculated as the square root of Simpson's diversity index across productive rearrangements. In its TCRdb copy, this immuneACCESS table keeps in-frame sequences only and misses some clones. Where compared with another copy, unresolved V genes explain less than half of these, and the others have no known cause. D and trimming were read from the DNA, whereas the V and J calls and clone size are those reported in that table. The sample profile shows about 200,000 clones; 80% to 90% of them were found once. The ten largest clonotypes hold 13% of the sample.

Each collaborating institution followed its own protocols to collect whole blood in K2EDTA tubes. For TCRbeta analysis, collaborators shipped samples as frozen whole blood, isolated PBMCs, or DNA extracted from either of those sample types. The CDR3 measures 15 amino acids from cysteine to phenylalanine. Only the CDR3 part of the read is kept: 45 bases, read in frame from the first base. Taken from the germline V gene (reference sequence), the CDR1 and CDR2 loops are MNHEY and SMNVEV. Cut back by 0 bases and 4 bases, the V and J ends lie 13 bases apart. The source material was peripheral blood. The TCR sequence derives from a human donor in a cohort sampled during active COVID-19. Here the chain combines TRBV27 and TRBJ2-7; TRBD2 is possibly the D segment (6 matching bases). The CDR3 region has the sequence CASSLSLARLYEQYF. The nucleotide sequence is given as TGTGCCAGCAGTTTATCGCTAGCGCGACTGTACGAGCAGTACTTC.